The entry below gives a single TCR beta chain sequence along with its context. The antigen is not known. The data stem from a study of cytomegalovirus exposure and HLA in healthy donors. Study-level information: Some 200 million T cells yielded 120 million or so unique TCR beta sequences, as an earlier analysis found.

The PCR used 60 Vbeta and 13 Jbeta primers. Clones were sequenced by immunoSEQ multiplex PCR, and TCRdb holds only the in-frame ones, with some missing. The profile shows around 110,000 clones, roughly two thirds of them singletons. This CDR3 comprises 11 residues. Germline V gene lookup returns CDR1 SNHLY and CDR2 FYNNEI. Study-wide findings and caveats: TCR beta sequences reportedly predicted most subjects' HLA-A and HLA-B alleles accurately. Donors belonging to an Asian-associated ancestry cluster reportedly showed fewer N-insertions in productive TCRs than the roughly 670-donor mean, according to what a later analysis found. A missense variant in DCLRE1C was later tied to TCR beta V- and J-gene trimming.

The TCR originated in a female donor in good health and CMV-seronegative. Sequencing was carried out using PBMCs. The chain links TRBV2 to TRBJ2-5, with unresolved D. The J call may be faulty, since TRBJ2-7 better matches the DNA end. The CDR3 here is CASRDTYEQYF. The CDR3 DNA follows: TGTGCCAGCAGAGACACCTACGAGCAGTACTTC.